Shown below are 21 T cell receptor beta chains from a single sample sequenced in a study of T cell repertoires in cytomegalovirus infection (dated by TCRdb to between 2019 and 2020). Their specific antigens are unknown. Instrument used: Illumina HiSeq 1500. Using fastp at Q25 and MiXCR, TCRdb reprocessed the public reads and kept productive beta chains. Entries are consolidated by CDR3 protein sequence, retaining the most common genes and DNA. The sample data list approximately 910,000 distinct CDR3 sequences, and around a third of these were observed just once. The ten largest make up over 13% of the sample. Taken with the paper, the label for treatment or condition translates to: in vitro stimulation with specific CMV peptide epitopes to enrich CMV-specific T cells. Sequenced here: cultured CD8+ T cells from PBMCs, sampled from culture after CMV antigen stimulation. These TCRs come from a human donor in good health (CMV status not recorded). Some clones in this sample may be carry-over from other donors' samples.

The chain links TRBV5-4 to TRBJ2-4, with 9 bases matching TRBD1. The germline V gene encodes CDR1 SGHNT and CDR2 YYREEE (reference sequence). V lost 4 bases and J lost 3; bases outside the gene matches: 8. This CDR3 has 16 residues. The CDR3 here is CASSGGTGRDKNIQYF. The CDR3 region has the DNA TGTGCCAGCAGCGGAGGGACAGGGAGGGACAAAAACATTCAGTACTTC.

CDR3: CASRIRAGGPSNEQFF. The DNA for the CDR3 is TGTGCCAGCAGGATCCGTGCGGGGGGGCCCTCTAATGAGCAGTTCTTC. The V gene is TRBV28, the J gene TRBJ2-1; 9 positions agree with TRBD2. There are 16 residues in the CDR3. Germline trimming cut 6 bases from V and 7 bases from J; bases unmatched to any gene: 13. Per the germline V gene, CDR1 is MDHEN and CDR2 is SYDVKM.

In its sample, this clonotype was seen a few times. V is TRBV7-2 and J is TRBJ2-5, with 7 bases identical to TRBD2. Germline V gives CDR1 SGHTA, CDR2 FQGNSA. This CDR3 comprises 14 residues. V was clipped by 3 bases and J by 5 bases; unmatched bases: 6. CDR3 sequence reads: CASSLSGVGETQYF. In DNA, the CDR3 is TGTGCCAGCAGCTTGAGCGGGGTAGGGGAGACCCAGTACTTC.

J is TRBJ2-2 and V is TRBV29-1; 7 positions match TRBD1. Germline CDR1 SQVTM, CDR2 ANQGSEA. CDR3 length: 13 residues. Trimming cost V 0 bases and J 6 bases; bases outside gene matches: 1. The CDR3 loop reads CSVEDDRAGELFF. For the CDR3, the DNA is TGCAGCGTTGAAGATGACAGGGCCGGGGAGCTGTTTTTT.

The sample holds many counts of this clonotype. The genes are TRBV7-6 and TRBJ1-3; D gene ambiguous. This CDR3 contains 12 residues. V dropped 2 bases and J dropped 10 bases, with 9 bases sitting between them. CDR1 is SGHVS, CDR2 FNYEAQ, per germline. The CDR3 is CASSLPGPTIYF. The CDR3 bases are TGTGCCAGCAGCTTACCCGGTCCTACCATATATTTT.

As to this clonotype: Germline and junction disagree at one end, which may indicate a read error. This chain joins TRBV7-2 and TRBJ1-3, with TRBD1 matching 11 bases. Germline V gene sequence: CDR1 SGHTA, CDR2 FQGNSA. There are 15 residues in the CDR3. The CDR3 nucleotides are TGTGTCAGCAGCACGGACAGGGGGCTCGGAAACACCATATATTTT. Protein sequence: CVSSTDRGLGNTIYF.

V gene TRBV6-5 combines with J gene TRBJ1-1; TRBD1 matches at 8 bases. V lost 6 bases to trimming and J lost 7 bases; unmatched junction nucleotides: 16. This CDR3 is 16 amino acids long. Germline CDR1 reads MNHEY; CDR2 reads SVGAGI. This CDR3 reads CASSQTWTGPSFEAFF. The DNA of the CDR3 is TGTGCCAGCAGCCAGACCTGGACAGGGCCATCCTTTGAAGCTTTCTTT.

This clonotype turned up a few times. CDR3 loop: CASSAQLSYNEQFF. CDR3 coding DNA: TGTGCCAGCAGCGCCCAGCTATCCTACAATGAGCAGTTCTTC. J is TRBJ2-1 and V is TRBV2; no firm D call. Germline loops: CDR1 SNHLY, CDR2 FYNNEI. This CDR3 has 14 residues. V was cut by 6 bases and J by 1 base, with 10 bases left in between.

The rearrangement links TRBV6-1 to TRBJ2-7, with D unresolved. V lost 3 bases to trimming and J lost 7 bases, with 7 bases between them. The CDR3 consists of 11 residues. Germline V gene lookup returns CDR1 MNHNS and CDR2 SASEGT. Here the CDR3 DNA reads TGTGCCAGCAGTGACGGATGGGAGCAGTACGTC. Translated: CASSDGWEQYV.

J is TRBJ2-3 and V is TRBV2, with D unclear. The CDR3 sequence is 13 residues long. With 8 bases removed from V and 2 bases from J, the gap between germline ends came to 11 bases. Per the germline V gene, CDR1 is SNHLY and CDR2 is FYNNEI. DNA for the CDR3: TGTGCCAGCTATGCACTTCCCACAGATACGCAGTATTTT. Translation: CASYALPTDTQYF.

This clonotype occurred a few times. The chain is built from TRBV5-5 and TRBJ1-1; 7 nucleotides align to TRBD1. CDR3 length: 13 amino acids. V trimming: 4 bases; J trimming: 4 bases; junction bases outside the gene matches: 4. Germline V gene data show CDR1 as SGHKS and CDR2 as YYEKEE (reference sequence). The CDR3 spells CASSTGVSTEAFF. Here the CDR3 DNA reads TGTGCCAGCAGCACAGGGGTTTCCACTGAAGCTTTCTTT.

This clonotype has at least ten counts. The chain has TRBV7-8 and TRBJ2-2; D is possibly TRBD1 or TRBD2 (5 bases each). CDR1 is SGHVS and CDR2 is FQNEAQ in the germline V gene. The CDR3 consists of 18 residues. The V end lost 1 base, the J end lost 2 bases, and 17 bases lay between the germline ends. The CDR3 sequence: CASSLVYWDGGNTGELFF. CDR3 DNA: TGTGCCAGCAGCTTAGTTTATTGGGACGGCGGAAACACCGGGGAGCTGTTTTTT.

The rearrangement links TRBV7-3 to TRBJ2-2; TRBD1 aligns across 7 bases. CDR1 and CDR2 (germline): SGHTA, FQGTGA. The CDR3 is 16 amino acids. Unmatched junction bases numbered 7, after V lost 5 bases and J lost 1 base. CDR3 sequence reads: CASSGRQGMNTGELFF. The CDR3 DNA is TGTGCCAGCAGCGGACGACAGGGAATGAACACCGGGGAGCTGTTTTTT.

The chain combines TRBV10-3 with TRBJ2-7; tentatively, D is TRBD2 (6 bases). This CDR3 is built from 15 residues. Trimming left V 4 bases short and J 4 bases short, with 17 bases between. Germline CDR1 is ENHRY and CDR2 is SYGVKD. CDR3 region: CAISATGLLGYEQYF. In DNA form, the CDR3 reads TGTGCCATCAGTGCAACGGGACTCCTGGGATACGAGCAGTACTTC.

This clonotype has a handful of counts. This chain joins TRBV27 and TRBJ2-7, with D perhaps matching TRBD2 (6 bases). The CDR3 covers 13 residues. CDR1 is MNHEY and CDR2 is SMNVEV in the germline V gene (reference sequence). With 5 bases removed from V and 0 bases from J, the gap between germline ends came to 8 bases. In DNA, the CDR3 is TGTGCCAGCAGTGGCGGGGCCTCCTACGAGCAGTACTTC. Translation: CASSGGASYEQYF.

This clonotype turned up a few times. CDR3 in DNA: TGTGCCAGCAGCCAAGGGACTAGCGGGGACCAAGAGACCCAGTACTTC. This sequence encodes CASSQGTSGDQETQYF. This sequence joins TRBV6-5 and TRBJ2-5, with TRBD2 matching 13 bases. After removal of 6 bases from V and 0 bases from J, the junction contained 4 bases not matched to a gene. The CDR3 consists of 16 residues. Germline CDR1 is MNHEY and CDR2 is SVGAGI.

CDR3 nucleotide sequence: TGTGCCAGCAGTTTTTACGCAGGGAACTATGGCTACACCTTC. Translation gives CASSFYAGNYGYTF. The chain recombines TRBV27 with TRBJ1-2, with D perhaps matching TRBD1 (5 bases). V lost 3 bases to trimming and J lost 2 bases, with 10 bases between them. This CDR3 is built from 14 residues. Germline V gives CDR1 MNHEY, CDR2 SMNVEV (reference sequence).

This clonotype was found a few times. This sequence joins TRBV7-9 and TRBJ1-2, with D tentatively TRBD1 (5 bases). V was trimmed by 4 bases and J by 13 bases, leaving 13 bases between them. The CDR3 loop spans 11 amino acids. Germline V gene data show CDR1 as SEHNR and CDR2 as FQNEAQ (reference sequence). CDR3 coding DNA: TGTGCCAGCAGCTCCATCAGGGTCTCCACCTTC. Translating gives CASSSIRVSTF. The full variable domain, its missing parts supplied by reference TRBV7-9 and TRBJ1-2, is DTGVSQNPRHKITKRGQNVTFRCDPISEHNRLYWYRQTLGQGPEFLTYFQNEAQLEKSRLLSDRFSAERPKGSFSTLEIQRTEQGDSAMYLCASSSIRVSTFGSGTRLTVV.

The J gene is TRBJ2-3, the V gene TRBV28, with D unresolved. The V gene lost 5 bases and the J gene lost 3 bases, with 15 bases spanning the gap. Germline values: CDR1 MDHEN, CDR2 SYDVKM. The CDR3 runs 15 residues. The CDR3 DNA sequence: TGTGCCAGCAGTAAAAATCGGCTCGGGACAGATACGCAGTATTTT. Its protein is CASSKNRLGTDTQYF. The whole variable domain, filled in from reference TRBV28 and TRBJ2-3, reads DVKVTQSSRYLVKRTGEKVFLECVQDMDHENMFWYRQDPGLGLRLIYFSYDVKMKEKGDIPEGYSVSREKKERFSLILESASTNQTSMYLCASSKNRLGTDTQYFGPGTRLTVL.

In this sample, this clonotype turned up many times. The chain uses TRBV7-6 and TRBJ1-3; 9 nucleotides line up with TRBD1. Germline CDR1 reads SGHVS; CDR2 reads FNYEAQ. The CDR3 loop spans 15 amino acids. V trimming: 5 bases; J trimming: 2 bases; junction bases outside the gene matches: 4. This CDR3 reads CASSLGTGTGNTIYF. As DNA, the CDR3 is TGTGCCAGCAGCCTCGGGACAGGGACTGGAAACACCATATATTTT.

The chain carries TRBV7-6 and TRBJ2-2, with D maybe TRBD2 (6 bases). Germline CDR1 is SGHVS and CDR2 is FNYEAQ. CDR3 length equals 15 residues. Trimming shortened V by 5 bases and J by 4 bases, and 14 bases separated the two germline ends. In nucleotides, the CDR3 is TGTGCCAGCAGCCTCGGGGGTCTAGGCACCGGGGAGCTGTTTTTT. This codes for CASSLGGLGTGELFF.